This T cell receptor (beta chain) was sequenced in a study of blood T cell repertoires in COVID-19. Across the whole study: Nucleic acid was either cDNA or gDNA, and it came from T cells, B-cell-depleted T cells, or PBMCs.

As processed by the authors: By means of reference gene primer amplification, nucleated cell counts were estimated. The protocol was immunoSEQ multiplex PCR, while the TCRdb copy is restricted to in-frame clones and leaves out a portion. V, J and clone size derive from that table, while D and trimming were established from the DNA sequence. The sample contains approximately 140,000 clones, around 80% of which appear only once. Trimming shortened V by 8 bases and J by 4 bases, and 17 bases separated the two germline ends. The CDR3 has 14 residues. Germline lookup yields CDR1 LNHDA and CDR2 SQIVND (reference sequence).

Sequencing input: peripheral blood. The clonotype was recovered from a man aged 55-75 years with acute or convalescent COVID-19. This chain links TRBV19 with TRBJ1-2; D perhaps matches TRBD1 (6 bases). The CDR3 coding sequence is TGTGCCAGTCGGGGGGCACCGGGAGGCTATGGCTACACCTTC. Translation gives CASRGAPGGYGYTF.